These 10 T cell receptor beta chains were sequenced from one sample in a study. The assay was immunoSEQ multiplex PCR, and TCRdb's table has in-frame clones only and misses some. This sample has roughly 68,000 clones; about 94% occur once, and the top ten carry roughly 4%. Sequencing was performed on PBMCs. The receptors come from a man aged 40-49 years with rheumatoid arthritis.

The chain joins TRBV7-9 to TRBJ2-2; D possibly corresponds to TRBD2 (6 bases). The V and J ends lost 5 bases and 7 bases respectively, with 11 bases between them. Germline V gene data show CDR1 as SEHNR and CDR2 as FQNEAQ (reference sequence). CDR3 length: 13 residues. CDR3: CASSPRGVGELFF. In DNA, the CDR3 is TGTGCCAGCAGCCCCCGCGGGGTCGGGGAGCTGTTTTTT.

The chain combines TRBV7-9 with TRBJ2-7; D is possibly TRBD1 (7 bases). Germline V lookup: CDR1 SEHNR, CDR2 FQNEAQ (reference sequence). V was cut by 0 bases and J by 6 bases, with 12 bases left in between. The CDR3 extends over 14 amino acids. The CDR3 bases are TGTGCCAGCAGCTTAGCCCCAGGGGGGCGCGAGCAGTACTTC. Translation: CASSLAPGGREQYF. Using reference TRBV7-9 and TRBJ2-7 for the parts outside the CDR3, the full variable domain is DTGVSQNPRHKITKRGQNVTFRCDPISEHNRLYWYRQTLGQGPEFLTYFQNEAQLEKSRLLSDRFSAERPKGSFSTLEIQRTEQGDSAMYLCASSLAPGGREQYFGPGTRLTVT.

The gene calls are TRBV19 and TRBJ1-5, with 7 nucleotides matching TRBD1. The J segment lost 3 bases and the V segment lost 0 bases, leaving 11 bases of the junction unmatched. CDR1 is LNHDA, CDR2 SQIVND, per germline (reference sequence). The CDR3 runs 18 residues. CDR3 DNA: TGTGCCAGTAGTATAGATCTCTTCCGGGGACAGTACAATCAGCCCCAGCATTTT. Translated: CASSIDLFRGQYNQPQHF.

The chain joins TRBV9 to TRBJ1-4, with D unclear. The germline V gene has CDR1 SGDLS and CDR2 YYNGEE. V was trimmed by 3 bases and J by 8 bases, leaving 11 bases between them. The CDR3 totals 13 residues. The chain's CDR3 is CASSEGLREKLFF. The CDR3 DNA reads as TGTGCCAGCAGCGAGGGTCTTCGGGAAAAACTGTTTTTT.

This sequence joins TRBV7-2 and TRBJ2-4; no definite D call. Between the trimmed V and J ends, which lost 0 bases and 1 base, there was a span of 4 bases. Germline V gene sequence: CDR1 SGHTA, CDR2 FQGNSA. This CDR3 spans 14 amino acids. CDR3 nucleotides: TGTGCCAGCAGCTTAGCGGCCGCCAAAAACATTCAGTACTTC. Amino acid sequence: CASSLAAAKNIQYF. Using reference TRBV7-2 and TRBJ2-4 for the parts outside the CDR3, the full variable domain is GAGVSQSPSNKVTEKGKDVELRCDPISGHTALYWYRQSLGQGLEFLIYFQGNSAPDKSGLPSDRFSAERTGGSVSTLTIQRTQQEDSAVYLCASSLAAAKNIQYFGAGTRLSVL.

The J gene is TRBJ2-1, the V gene TRBV6-5; no firm D call. Between the trimmed V and J ends, which lost 4 bases and 1 base, there was a span of 11 bases. CDR3 length: 15 amino acids. Per germline, CDR1 MNHEY and CDR2 SVGAGI. The CDR3 DNA reads as TGTGCCAGCAGTTCCCTCGGGCCTTCCTACAATGAGCAGTTCTTC. Its translation: CASSSLGPSYNEQFF.

This rearrangement joins TRBV30 to TRBJ2-4, with D perhaps matching TRBD2 (6 bases). From germline, CDR1 is GTSNPN and CDR2 SVGIG (reference sequence). Trimming cost V 5 bases and J 1 base, with 12 bases left between them. This CDR3 spans 14 amino acids. CDR3: CAWAGWGAKNIQYF. CDR3 in DNA: TGTGCCTGGGCGGGATGGGGGGCCAAAAACATTCAGTACTTC.

The chain carries TRBV5-4 and TRBJ1-1, with TRBD1 matching 11 bases. Germline V CDR1 and CDR2: SGHNT, YYREEE (reference sequence). The CDR3 runs to 13 residues. Trimming at V came to 7 bases and at J to 6 bases, leaving 5 bases not matched to a gene. The CDR3 DNA reads TGTGCCAGCGGACAGGGGGCCAGGGCTGAAGCTTTCTTT. Translation gives CASGQGARAEAFF.

The chain combines TRBV29-1 with TRBJ2-2; D not certain. This CDR3 spans 11 amino acids. Germline lookup yields CDR1 SQVTM and CDR2 ANQGSEA. Trimming took 5 bases from V and 5 from J, leaving 6 bases between them. CDR3 protein: CSVTDTGELFF. In DNA form, the CDR3 reads TGCAGCGTTACGGATACCGGGGAGCTGTTTTTT.

The chain recombines TRBV19 with TRBJ2-1; D is unclear. Trimming took off 0 bases at V and 2 bases at J, with 8 bases between the two ends. There are 15 residues in the CDR3. Germline CDR1 and CDR2: LNHDA and SQIVND (reference sequence). CDR3 bases: TGTGCCAGTAGTATAGATGGGAAAACCTACAATGAGCAGTTCTTC. Translated, it gives CASSIDGKTYNEQFF.